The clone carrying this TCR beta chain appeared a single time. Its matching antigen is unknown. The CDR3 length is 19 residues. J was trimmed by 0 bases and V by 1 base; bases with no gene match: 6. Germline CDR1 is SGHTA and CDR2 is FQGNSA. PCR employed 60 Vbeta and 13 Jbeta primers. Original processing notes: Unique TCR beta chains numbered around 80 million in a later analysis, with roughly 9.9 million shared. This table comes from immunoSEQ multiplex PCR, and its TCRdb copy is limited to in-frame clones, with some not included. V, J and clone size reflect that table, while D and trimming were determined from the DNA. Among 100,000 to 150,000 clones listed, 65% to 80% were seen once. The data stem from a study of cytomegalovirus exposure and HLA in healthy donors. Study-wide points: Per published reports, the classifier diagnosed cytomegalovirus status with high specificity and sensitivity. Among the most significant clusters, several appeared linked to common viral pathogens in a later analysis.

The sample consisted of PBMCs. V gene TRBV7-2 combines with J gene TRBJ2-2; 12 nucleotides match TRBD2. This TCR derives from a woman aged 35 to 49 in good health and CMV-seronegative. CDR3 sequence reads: CASSLVPLAGGPNTGELFF. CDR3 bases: TGTGCCAGCAGCTTAGTCCCGCTAGCGGGGGGGCCGAACACCGGGGAGCTGTTTTTT.